The 22 T cell receptor beta chains below all came from one sample that was sequenced in a study of post-analysis software for immune sequencing data. Presence of unique molecular identifiers characterized the TCR beta cDNA libraries. TCRdb reprocessed the PCR reads via MiXCR and lists one record per CDR3 protein. The data show some 190,000 distinct CDR3 sequences, approximately 30% seen once. Antigen specificity for these receptors is unknown. Study outcomes and limitations: Patients had higher frequencies than controls of five TRBV segments, including TRBV5-6, TRBV5-1 and TRBV20-1.

Sequencing was carried out using blood. The receptors shown here come from a girl aged 2-17 years with multiple sclerosis.

There are a few counts of this clonotype. The chain joins TRBV20-1 to TRBJ2-7, with D tentatively TRBD2 (6 bases). Germline-derived CDR1 and CDR2 are DFQATT and SNEGSKA (reference sequence). The V end lost 2 bases, the J end lost 7 bases, and 9 bases lay between the germline ends. The CDR3 consists of 11 residues. In DNA, the CDR3 is TGCAGTGCTAGATCGCTAGCGGAGCAGTACTTC. Translating gives CSARSLAEQYF.

The genes are TRBV4-1 and TRBJ2-1; 7 nucleotides match TRBD1. CDR1 MGHRA and CDR2 YSYEKL come from the germline V gene. The ends lost 5 bases at V and 10 bases at J; junction bases unmatched: 14. This CDR3 is built from 15 residues. The CDR3 DNA reads TGCGCCAGCAGCGGAAAGGGTAGGCTAGGGGGCGAGCAGTTCTTC. Its translation is CASSGKGRLGGEQFF.

This clonotype was seen repeatedly, ten times or more. The J gene is TRBJ1-1, the V gene TRBV12-3 or TRBV12-4; D is ambiguous. CDR3 length: 11 residues. V was trimmed by 8 bases and J by 4 bases, leaving 8 bases between them. This CDR3 reads CASQSGTEAFF. For the CDR3, the DNA is TGTGCCAGCCAAAGCGGCACTGAAGCTTTCTTT.

The chain has TRBV5-1 and TRBJ1-1, with a possible D match to TRBD1 (6 bases). Germline V lookup: CDR1 SGHRS, CDR2 YFSETQ. Trimming removed 4 bases at V and 5 bases at J, with 6 bases between. This CDR3 has 11 residues. The CDR3 nucleotides are TGCGCCAGCAGCACAGGGACTGAAGCTTTCTTT. Protein: CASSTGTEAFF.

This clonotype came up a few times. Since a much larger clone is just one base distant, this may be a read error. The chain employs TRBV6-5 and TRBJ1-5; maybe TRBD1 (5 bases). Germline V CDR1 and CDR2: MNHEY, SVGAGI. The CDR3 runs 14 residues. CDR3 nucleotides: TGTGCCGGCAGTTACGGGGGAAGCAATCAGCCCCAGCATTTT. Encoded protein: CAGSYGGSNQPQHF.

This clonotype was seen many times. The V call is TRBV12-3 or TRBV12-4, the J call TRBJ2-3, with 7 bases fitting TRBD2. The J segment lost 6 bases and the V segment lost 5 bases, leaving 2 bases of the junction unmatched. The CDR3 is 12 amino acids. The DNA of the CDR3 is TGTGCCAGCAGTCCGGGAGGCGATACGCAGTATTTT. It translates to CASSPGGDTQYF.

This clonotype was counted only a few times. The chain couples TRBV30 to TRBJ2-7, with D perhaps given as TRBD1 or TRBD2 (5 bases each). The CDR3 is 11 residues long. V lost 2 bases and J lost 6, with 8 bases in between. In germline, CDR1 is GTSNPN, CDR2 SVGIG (reference sequence). Here the CDR3 reads CAWSFGGEQYF. CDR3 in DNA: TGTGCCTGGAGTTTTGGGGGCGAGCAGTACTTC. Using reference TRBV30 and TRBJ2-7 for the parts outside the CDR3, the full variable domain is SQTIHQWPATLVQPVGSPLSLECTVEGTSNPNLYWYRQAAGRGLQLLFYSVGIGQISSEVPQNLSASRPQDRQFILSSKKLLLSDSGFYLCAWSFGGEQYFGPGTRLTVT.

This clonotype occurred a few times. The chain combines TRBV5-1 with TRBJ1-5; D remains unclear. The germline V gene has CDR1 SGHRS and CDR2 YFSETQ. The CDR3 contains 14 residues. V was shortened by 2 bases and J by 3 bases, with 9 bases between the two germline ends. The CDR3 bases are TGCGCCAGCAGCTTCTCCGGGCCCAATCAGCCCCAGCATTTT. It translates to CASSFSGPNQPQHF.

This clonotype was counted ten times or more. This rearrangement joins TRBV20-1 to TRBJ2-7, with 11 bases that match TRBD2. The CDR3 sequence is 12 residues long. With 7 bases clipped from V and 6 bases from J, the junction kept 5 bases outside the gene matches. The V gene's germline CDR1 is DFQATT and CDR2 SNEGSKA (reference sequence). CDR3 in amino acids: CSVGLAGREQYF. In nucleotides, the CDR3 is TGCAGTGTAGGACTAGCGGGTCGCGAGCAGTACTTC.

This clonotype was observed at least ten times. This chain uses TRBV27 with TRBJ1-4; D is perhaps TRBD1 (6 bases). Germline V gene data show CDR1 as MNHEY and CDR2 as SMNVEV (reference sequence). Between the trimmed V and J ends, which lost 5 bases and 8 bases, there was a span of 18 bases. This CDR3 spans 15 amino acids. CDR3 region: CASSPTGGFGEKLFF. The CDR3 DNA follows: TGTGCCAGCAGTCCCACCGGGGGCTTTGGGGAAAAACTGTTTTTT. Looking up the rest from reference TRBV27 and TRBJ1-4 gives the full variable domain: EAQVTQNPRYLITVTGKKLTVTCSQNMNHEYMSWYRQDPGLGLRQIYYSMNVEVTDKGDVPEGYKVSRKEKRNFPLILESPSPNQTSLYFCASSPTGGFGEKLFFGSGTQLSVL.

This clonotype was seen only a few times. This chain links TRBV5-1 with TRBJ1-2; the D gene is possibly TRBD1 (5 bases). The CDR3 has 14 residues. Germline assignment: CDR1 SGHRS and CDR2 YFSETQ. The V end was cut by 4 bases, the J end by 4 bases, with 14 bases between. CDR3 DNA: TGCGCCAGCAGCGTGGGGGGGGGAAGCTATGGCTACACCTTC. It is translated as CASSVGGGSYGYTF.

This clonotype appeared a few times. The rearrangement joins TRBV28 to TRBJ1-4; TRBD1 matches 7 bases. The CDR3 totals 14 residues. V was clipped by 6 bases and J by 7 bases; unmatched bases: 8. Germline V gene lookup returns CDR1 MDHEN and CDR2 SYDVKM. CDR3 sequence reads: CASRLKGAGEKLFF. The CDR3 region has the DNA TGTGCCAGCAGATTGAAGGGGGCTGGTGAAAAACTGTTTTTT.

This clonotype was recorded many times. The chain joins TRBV7-3 to TRBJ2-1; 8 positions match TRBD1. From germline, CDR1 is SGHTA and CDR2 FQGTGA. V lost 4 bases to trimming and J lost 0 bases; unmatched junction nucleotides: 2. There are 15 residues in the CDR3. CDR3 in DNA: TGTGCCAGCAGCTGGGACAGGAGCTCCTACAATGAGCAGTTCTTC. Translation gives CASSWDRSSYNEQFF. The full variable domain, in which reference TRBV7-3 and TRBJ2-1 provide the parts outside the CDR3, is GAGVSQTPSNKVTEKGKYVELRCDPISGHTALYWYRQSLGQGPEFLIYFQGTGAADDSGLPNDRFFAVRPEGSVSTLKIQRTERGDSAVYLCASSWDRSSYNEQFFGPGTRLTVL.

This clonotype appeared a few times. The chain couples TRBV21-1 to TRBJ2-1; the DNA was not used to check the table's D call, TRBD2. TRBV21-1 is termed a pseudogene. This CDR3 comprises 17 residues. The chain's CDR3 is CASSSPRERDLYGEQFF. The CDR3, as DNA: TGTGCCAGCAGCAGTCCTCGGGAGCGGGACCTTTATGGTGAGCAGTTCTTC.

At least ten counts were recorded for this clonotype. The chain has TRBV5-1 and TRBJ1-4; D uncertain. This CDR3 has 17 amino acids. CDR1 and CDR2 from the germline V gene are SGHRS and YFSETQ. V dropped 0 bases and J dropped 0 bases, with 12 bases sitting between them. CDR3 in amino acids: CASSLGVRRATNEKLFF. In nucleotides, the CDR3 is TGCGCCAGCAGCTTGGGGGTACGACGAGCAACTAATGAAAAACTGTTTTTT.

Regarding this clonotype: It may be a read error: a sequence one base away is much more abundant. V and J are TRBV4-1 and TRBJ2-6; D may be TRBD1 (6 bases). Germline loops: CDR1 MGHRA, CDR2 YSYEKL. Trimming pared 9 bases from V and 0 bases from J, leaving 15 bases between. This CDR3 has 16 residues. In nucleotides, the CDR3 is TGCGCCAGGGAACGACAGGTGTGCTCTGGGGCCAACGTCCTGACTTTC. Its protein product is CARERQVCSGANVLTF.

This clonotype was seen ten or more times. This chain uses TRBV12-3 or TRBV12-4 with TRBJ2-1; D call uncertain. Trimming took off 5 bases at V and 0 bases at J, with 11 bases between the two ends. This CDR3 has 15 residues. Here the CDR3 DNA reads TGTGCCAGCAGTGCAGAAGCTGCCTCCTACAATGAGCAGTTCTTC. This codes for CASSAEAASYNEQFF.

This clonotype appeared many times. The V gene is TRBV6-6, the J gene TRBJ2-1; 12 nucleotides agree with TRBD1. This CDR3 is built from 16 residues. J was trimmed by 7 bases and V by 7 bases; bases with no gene match: 11. Germline V gene sequence: CDR1 MNHNY, CDR2 SVGAGI (reference sequence). The CDR3 coding sequence is TGTGCCAGCATCATACCGGGACAGGGGGCTGGGAATGAGCAGTTCTTC. Amino acid sequence: CASIIPGQGAGNEQFF.

This clonotype was recorded at least ten times. This chain joins TRBV29-1 and TRBJ1-2; D possibly corresponds to TRBD1 (6 bases). CDR1 is SQVTM, CDR2 ANQGSEA, per germline. The V end lost 3 bases, the J end lost 6 bases, and 14 bases lay between the germline ends. CDR3 length: 13 residues. The CDR3 DNA follows: TGCAGCGTTGACCTAAGGGGGAGGGATGGCTACACCTTC. It specifies CSVDLRGRDGYTF.

CDR3 region: CASSPQRGNQETQYF. The DNA of the CDR3 is TGTGCCAGCAGCCCCCAGCGGGGGAACCAAGAGACCCAGTACTTC. V usage is TRBV7-8 and J usage is TRBJ2-5; 8 bases map to TRBD2. Per the germline V gene, CDR1 is SGHVS and CDR2 is FQNEAQ. V gave up 5 bases and J gave up 0 bases; unmatched junction bases: 5. The CDR3 extends over 15 amino acids. The whole variable domain, remainder taken from reference TRBV7-8 and TRBJ2-5, is GAGVSQSPRYKVAKRGQDVALRCDPISGHVSLFWYQQALGQGPEFLTYFQNEAQLDKSGLPSDRFFAERPEGSVSTLKIQRTQQEDSAVYLCASSPQRGNQETQYFGPGTRLLVL.

At least ten counts were recorded for this clonotype. The chain recombines TRBV20-1 with TRBJ2-3; D is perhaps TRBD2 (6 bases). The V gene lost 6 bases and the J gene lost 4 bases, with 14 bases spanning the gap. Germline lookup yields CDR1 DFQATT and CDR2 SNEGSKA (reference sequence). The CDR3 runs 13 residues. The CDR3 DNA reads TGCAGTGCAAGCGGGCTAGAGGCAGATACGCAGTATTTT. Translated, it gives CSASGLEADTQYF.

This clonotype has more than one count but fewer than ten. The V call is TRBV12-3 or TRBV12-4, the J call TRBJ1-2, with TRBD1 identical over 8 bases. J gave up 4 bases and V 5 bases, and 9 bases lay outside the gene matches. The CDR3 has 15 amino acids. CDR3 in DNA: TGTGCCAGCAGTCCTGGACAGGGAAACTTCTATGGCTACACCTTC. It yields the protein CASSPGQGNFYGYTF.